These T cell receptor beta chains were read from a single sample in a study of Ad26.COV2.S vaccination and SARS-CoV-2 variants. Assay used: immunoSEQ multiplex PCR; TCRdb lists only in-frame clones, some missing. The sample has 300,000 to 350,000 clones, around four fifths seen once; the top ten hold 2.1%. The source was peripheral blood, collected in a trial of Ad26.COV2.S vaccine versus placebo. These receptors all stem from a person aged 18-65 years who received the Ad26.COV2.S COVID-19 vaccine or a placebo. The CDR3 runs from the conserved cysteine through the conserved F or W. Fields, in order: J gene, clone size, D gene, V gene, CDR3 protein, CDR3 DNA. A D gene is named only where the DNA matches it firmly. A row's size may be missing; if present it is once, few, many or a size class.

j_gene: TRBJ1-2; abundance: .; d_gene: .; v_gene: TRBV2; CDR3aa: CASSEGAIEGYTF; CDR3nt: TGTGCCAGCAGTGAAGGGGCAATAGAGGGCTACACCTTC
j_gene: TRBJ2-4; abundance: .; d_gene: .; v_gene: TRBV3-1/TRBV3-2; CDR3aa: CASSQRGLKNIQYF; CDR3nt: TGTGCCAGCAGCCAACGAGGACTAAAAAACATTCAGTACTTC
j_gene: TRBJ1-2; abundance: .; d_gene: TRBD1; v_gene: TRBV19; CDR3aa: CASSISDRFYYGYTF; CDR3nt: TGTGCCAGTAGTATATCGGACAGGTTTTACTATGGCTACACCTTC
j_gene: TRBJ1-1; abundance: .; d_gene: TRBD1; v_gene: TRBV18; CDR3aa: CASSPGTGGKGKAFF; CDR3nt: TGTGCCAGCTCACCAGGGACAGGGGGAAAAGGGAAAGCTTTCTTT
j_gene: TRBJ2-4; abundance: many; d_gene: TRBD1; v_gene: TRBV4-2; CDR3aa: CASSQEGTGKNIQYF; CDR3nt: TGTGCCAGCAGCCAAGAAGGGACAGGCAAAAACATTCAGTACTTC
j_gene: TRBJ2-5; abundance: .; d_gene: TRBD1; v_gene: TRBV19; CDR3aa: CASSPGQGNRGETQYF; CDR3nt: TGTGCCAGTAGTCCGGGACAGGGAAACCGAGGGGAGACCCAGTACTTC
j_gene: TRBJ1-1; abundance: .; d_gene: .; v_gene: TRBV6-4; CDR3aa: CASRQSVGIGTEAFF; CDR3nt: TGTGCCAGCAGGCAGTCCGTGGGTATTGGCACTGAAGCTTTCTTT
j_gene: TRBJ2-5; abundance: .; d_gene: .; v_gene: TRBV19; CDR3aa: CASNHPGLQETQYF; CDR3nt: TGTGCCAGTAACCATCCGGGGCTCCAAGAGACCCAGTACTTC
j_gene: TRBJ2-2; abundance: .; d_gene: .; v_gene: TRBV6-5; CDR3aa: CASSYAGAPGTGELFF; CDR3nt: TGTGCCAGCAGTTACGCGGGGGCCCCGGGCACCGGGGAGCTGTTTTTT
j_gene: TRBJ2-2; abundance: .; d_gene: .; v_gene: TRBV9; CDR3aa: CASMAGVNTGELFF; CDR3nt: TGTGCCAGCATGGCAGGCGTGAACACCGGGGAGCTGTTTTTT
j_gene: TRBJ2-7; abundance: few; d_gene: .; v_gene: TRBV6-2/TRBV6-3; CDR3aa: CASSYRGARALSEQYF; CDR3nt: TGTGCCAGCAGTTACCGAGGGGCCAGGGCTCTTAGCGAGCAGTACTTC